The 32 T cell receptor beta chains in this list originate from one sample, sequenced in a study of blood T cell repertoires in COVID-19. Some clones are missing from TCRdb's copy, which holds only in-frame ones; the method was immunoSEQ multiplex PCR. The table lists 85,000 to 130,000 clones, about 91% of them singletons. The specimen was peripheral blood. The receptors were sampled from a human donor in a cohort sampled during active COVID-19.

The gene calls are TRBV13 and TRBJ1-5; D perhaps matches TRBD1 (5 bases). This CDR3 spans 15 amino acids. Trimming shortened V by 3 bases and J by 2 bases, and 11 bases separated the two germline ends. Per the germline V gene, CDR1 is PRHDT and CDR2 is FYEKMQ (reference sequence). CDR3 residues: CASSFGGTGNQPQHF. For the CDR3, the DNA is TGTGCCAGCAGCTTCGGGGGGACGGGCAATCAGCCCCAGCATTTT.

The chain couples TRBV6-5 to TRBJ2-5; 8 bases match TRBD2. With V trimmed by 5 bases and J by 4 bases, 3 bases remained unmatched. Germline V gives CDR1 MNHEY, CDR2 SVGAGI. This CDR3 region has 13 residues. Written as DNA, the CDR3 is TGTGCCAGCAGTCCGGGGGGGCGAGAGACCCAGTACTTC. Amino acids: CASSPGGRETQYF.

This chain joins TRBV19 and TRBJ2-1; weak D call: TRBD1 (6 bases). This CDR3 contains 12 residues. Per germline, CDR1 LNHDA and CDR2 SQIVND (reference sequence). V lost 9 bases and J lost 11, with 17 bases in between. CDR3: CARATGTRKQFF. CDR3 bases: TGTGCCAGAGCAACCGGGACACGTAAGCAGTTCTTC.

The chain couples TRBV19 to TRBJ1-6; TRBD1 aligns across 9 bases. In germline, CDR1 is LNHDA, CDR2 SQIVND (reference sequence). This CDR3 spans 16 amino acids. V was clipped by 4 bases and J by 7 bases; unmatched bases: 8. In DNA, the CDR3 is TGTGCCAGTAGTAGAAACAGGGGGCGGTGGAATTCACCCCTCCACTTT. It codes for CASSRNRGRWNSPLHF.

DNA of the CDR3: TGTGCCAGCAGCCATGGGACAGCAGCTGAAGCTTTCTTT. Translating gives CASSHGTAAEAFF. The chain recombines TRBV7-9 with TRBJ1-1; 7 bases align to TRBD1. V lost 5 bases, J lost 6 bases, and 6 bases stayed unmatched. The CDR3 runs 13 residues. From germline, CDR1 is SEHNR and CDR2 FQNEAQ (reference sequence).

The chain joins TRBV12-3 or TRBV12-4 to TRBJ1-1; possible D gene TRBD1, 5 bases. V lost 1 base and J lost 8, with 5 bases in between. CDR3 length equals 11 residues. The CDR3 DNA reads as TGTGCCAGCAGTTTAGACAGGGAAGCTTTCTTT. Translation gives CASSLDREAFF.

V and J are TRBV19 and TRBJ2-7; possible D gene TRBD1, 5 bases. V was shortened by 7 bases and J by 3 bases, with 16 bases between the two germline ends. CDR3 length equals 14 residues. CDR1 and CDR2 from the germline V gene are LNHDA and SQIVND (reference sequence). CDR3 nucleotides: TGTGCCAGTACCCCACATGGGGCTAGCTACGAGCAGTACTTC. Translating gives CASTPHGASYEQYF.

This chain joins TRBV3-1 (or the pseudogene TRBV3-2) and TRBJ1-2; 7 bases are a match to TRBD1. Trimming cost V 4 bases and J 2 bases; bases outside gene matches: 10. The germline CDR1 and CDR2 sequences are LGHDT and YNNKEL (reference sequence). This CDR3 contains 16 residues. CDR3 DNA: TGTGCCAGCAGCCCTTTGTTGGACAGGCCAAACTATGGCTACACCTTC. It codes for CASSPLLDRPNYGYTF.

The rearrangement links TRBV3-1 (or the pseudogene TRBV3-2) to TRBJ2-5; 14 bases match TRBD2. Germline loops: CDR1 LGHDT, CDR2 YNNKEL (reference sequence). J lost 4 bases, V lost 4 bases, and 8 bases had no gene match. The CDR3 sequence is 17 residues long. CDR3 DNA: TGTGCCAGCAGCCCCCGGACTAGCGGGGGGCCGGGAGAGACCCAGTACTTC. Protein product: CASSPRTSGGPGETQYF.

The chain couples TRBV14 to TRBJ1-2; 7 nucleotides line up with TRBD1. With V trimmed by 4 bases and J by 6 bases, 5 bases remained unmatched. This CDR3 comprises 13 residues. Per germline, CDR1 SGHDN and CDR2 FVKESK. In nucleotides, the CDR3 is TGTGCCAGCAGCCCGGGACAGCAAAATGGCTACACCTTC. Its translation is CASSPGQQNGYTF.

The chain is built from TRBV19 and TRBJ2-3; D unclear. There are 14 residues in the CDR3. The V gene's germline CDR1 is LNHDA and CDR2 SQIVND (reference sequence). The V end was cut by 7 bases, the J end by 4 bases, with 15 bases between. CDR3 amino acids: CASTPVRGSDTQYF. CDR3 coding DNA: TGTGCCAGTACTCCAGTACGAGGCTCAGATACGCAGTATTTT.

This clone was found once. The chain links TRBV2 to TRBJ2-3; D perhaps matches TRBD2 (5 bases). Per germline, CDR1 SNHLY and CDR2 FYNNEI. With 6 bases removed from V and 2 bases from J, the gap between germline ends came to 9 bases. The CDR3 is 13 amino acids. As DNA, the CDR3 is TGTGCCAGCAGAGGACTTACCACAGATACGCAGTATTTT. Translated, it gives CASRGLTTDTQYF.

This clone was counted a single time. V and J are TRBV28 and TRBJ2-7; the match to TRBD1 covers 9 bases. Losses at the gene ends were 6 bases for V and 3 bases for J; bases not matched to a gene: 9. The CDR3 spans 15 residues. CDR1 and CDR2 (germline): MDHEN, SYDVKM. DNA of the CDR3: TGTGCCAGCAGGCTACAGGGGGCGCGGAACTACGAGCAGTACTTC. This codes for CASRLQGARNYEQYF.

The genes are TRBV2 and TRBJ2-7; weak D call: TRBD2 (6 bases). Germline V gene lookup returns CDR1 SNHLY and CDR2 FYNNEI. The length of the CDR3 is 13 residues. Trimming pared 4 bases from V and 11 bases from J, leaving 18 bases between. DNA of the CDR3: TGTGCCAGCAGTGTTATATTAAATGGGGAGGAGTACTTC. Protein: CASSVILNGEEYF. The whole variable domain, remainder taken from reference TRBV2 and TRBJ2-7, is EPEVTQTPSHQVTQMGQEVILRCVPISNHLYFYWYRQILGQKVEFLVSFYNNEISEKSEIFDDQFSVERPDGSNFTLKIRSTKLEDSAMYFCASSVILNGEEYFGPGTRLTVT.

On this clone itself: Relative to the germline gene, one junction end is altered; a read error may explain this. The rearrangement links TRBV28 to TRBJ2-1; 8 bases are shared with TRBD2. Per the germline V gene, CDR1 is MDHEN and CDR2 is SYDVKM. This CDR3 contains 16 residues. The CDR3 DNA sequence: TGTGCCAGCAGTTCCCCCGGGACTAGGCCCTACGATGAGCAGTTCTTC. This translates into CASSSPGTRPYDEQFF. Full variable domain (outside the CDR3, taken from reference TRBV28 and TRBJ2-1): DVKVTQSSRYLVKRTGEKVFLECVQDMDHENMFWYRQDPGLGLRLIYFSYDVKMKEKGDIPEGYSVSREKKERFSLILESASTNQTSMYLCASSSPGTRPYDEQFFGPGTRLTVL.

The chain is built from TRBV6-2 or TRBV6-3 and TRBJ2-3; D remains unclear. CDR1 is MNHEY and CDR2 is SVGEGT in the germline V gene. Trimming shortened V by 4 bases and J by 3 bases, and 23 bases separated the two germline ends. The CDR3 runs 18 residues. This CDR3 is CASSSNLARRPTTDTQYF. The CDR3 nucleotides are TGTGCCAGCAGTTCTAACCTTGCGCGGCGCCCCACTACAGATACGCAGTATTTT.

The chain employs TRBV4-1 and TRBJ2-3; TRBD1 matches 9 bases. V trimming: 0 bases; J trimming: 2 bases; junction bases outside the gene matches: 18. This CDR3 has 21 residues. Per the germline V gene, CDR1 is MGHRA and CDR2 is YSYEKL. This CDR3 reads CASSQEGGTGTLTRSTDTQYF. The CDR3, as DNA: TGCGCCAGCAGCCAAGAAGGGGGGACAGGGACCTTGACTAGATCCACAGATACGCAGTATTTT.

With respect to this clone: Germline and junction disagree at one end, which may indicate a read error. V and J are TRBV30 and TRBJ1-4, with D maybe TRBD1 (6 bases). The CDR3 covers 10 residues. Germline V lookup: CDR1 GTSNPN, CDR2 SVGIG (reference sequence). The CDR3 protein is CAWGGPDQRF. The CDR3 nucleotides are TGTGCCTGGGGGGGGCCGGACCAACGTTTT.

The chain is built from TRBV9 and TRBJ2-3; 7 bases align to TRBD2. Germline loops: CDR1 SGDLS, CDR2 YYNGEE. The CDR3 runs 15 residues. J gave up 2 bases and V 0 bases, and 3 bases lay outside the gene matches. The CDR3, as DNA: TGTGCCAGCAGCGTAGCGAGCGGGGCCACAGATACGCAGTATTTT. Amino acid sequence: CASSVASGATDTQYF.

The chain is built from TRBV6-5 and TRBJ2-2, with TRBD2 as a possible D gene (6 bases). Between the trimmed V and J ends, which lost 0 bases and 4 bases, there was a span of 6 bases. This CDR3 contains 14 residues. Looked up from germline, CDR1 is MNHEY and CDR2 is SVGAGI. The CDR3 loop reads CASSYSEGTGELFF. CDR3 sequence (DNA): TGTGCCAGCAGTTACTCGGAGGGCACCGGGGAGCTGTTTTTT.

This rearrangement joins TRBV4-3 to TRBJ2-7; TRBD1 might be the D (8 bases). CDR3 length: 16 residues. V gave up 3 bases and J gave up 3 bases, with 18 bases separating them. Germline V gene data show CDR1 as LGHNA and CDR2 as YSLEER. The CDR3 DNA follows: TGCGCCAGCAGCCACCTAACAGGGGGGGCTAACTACGAGCAGTACTTC. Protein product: CASSHLTGGANYEQYF.

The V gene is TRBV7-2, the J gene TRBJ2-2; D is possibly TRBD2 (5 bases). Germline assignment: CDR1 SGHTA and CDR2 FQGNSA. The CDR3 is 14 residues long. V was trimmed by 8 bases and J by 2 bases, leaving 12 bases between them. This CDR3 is CASGLMTNTGELFF. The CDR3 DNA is TGTGCCAGCGGACTCATGACAAACACCGGGGAGCTGTTTTTT.

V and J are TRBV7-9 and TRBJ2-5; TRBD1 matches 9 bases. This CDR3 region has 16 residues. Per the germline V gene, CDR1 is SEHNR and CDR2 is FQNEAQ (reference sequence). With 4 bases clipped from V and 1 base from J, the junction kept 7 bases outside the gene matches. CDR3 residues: CASSSDRGNAQETQYF. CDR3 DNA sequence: TGTGCCAGCAGCTCCGACAGGGGGAATGCCCAAGAGACCCAGTACTTC. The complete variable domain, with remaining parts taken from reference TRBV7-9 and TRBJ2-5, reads DTGVSQNPRHKITKRGQNVTFRCDPISEHNRLYWYRQTLGQGPEFLTYFQNEAQLEKSRLLSDRFSAERPKGSFSTLEIQRTEQGDSAMYLCASSSDRGNAQETQYFGPGTRLLVL.

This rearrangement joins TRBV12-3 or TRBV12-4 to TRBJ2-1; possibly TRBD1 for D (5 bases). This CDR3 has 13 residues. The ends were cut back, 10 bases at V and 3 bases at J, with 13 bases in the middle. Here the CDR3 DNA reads TGTGCCACTTCGTGGGGCGACTACAATGAGCAGTTCTTC. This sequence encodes CATSWGDYNEQFF.

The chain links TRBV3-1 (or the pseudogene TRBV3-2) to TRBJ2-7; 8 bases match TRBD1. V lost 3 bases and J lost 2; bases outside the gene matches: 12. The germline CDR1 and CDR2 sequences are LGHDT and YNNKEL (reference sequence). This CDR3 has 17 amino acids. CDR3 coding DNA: TGTGCCAGCAGCCACCGCAAAGGACAGGGCGTCACCTACGAGCAGTACTTC. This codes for CASSHRKGQGVTYEQYF.

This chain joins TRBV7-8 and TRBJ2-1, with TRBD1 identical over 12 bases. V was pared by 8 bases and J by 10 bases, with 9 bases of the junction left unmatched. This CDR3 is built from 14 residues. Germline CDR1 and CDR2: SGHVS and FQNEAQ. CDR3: CASGPGQGASEQFF. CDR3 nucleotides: TGTGCCAGCGGACCGGGACAGGGGGCGTCGGAGCAGTTCTTC.

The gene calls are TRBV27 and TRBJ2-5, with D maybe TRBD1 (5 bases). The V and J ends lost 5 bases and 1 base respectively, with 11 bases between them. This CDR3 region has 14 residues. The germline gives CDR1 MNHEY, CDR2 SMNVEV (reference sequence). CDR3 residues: CASSLSGFQETQYF. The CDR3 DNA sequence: TGTGCCAGCAGTCTCTCAGGGTTCCAAGAGACCCAGTACTTC.

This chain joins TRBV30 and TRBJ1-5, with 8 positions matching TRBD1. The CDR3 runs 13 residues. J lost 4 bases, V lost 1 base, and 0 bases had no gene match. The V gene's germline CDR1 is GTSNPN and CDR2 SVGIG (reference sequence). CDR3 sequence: CAWSGTGNQPQHF. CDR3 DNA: TGTGCCTGGAGTGGGACAGGGAATCAGCCCCAGCATTTT.

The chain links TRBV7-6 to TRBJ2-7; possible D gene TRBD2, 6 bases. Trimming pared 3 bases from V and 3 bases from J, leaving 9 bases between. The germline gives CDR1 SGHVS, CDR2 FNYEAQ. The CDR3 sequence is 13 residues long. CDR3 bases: TGTGCCAGCAGCTTGGGACTGATCTACGAGCAGTACTTC. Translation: CASSLGLIYEQYF.

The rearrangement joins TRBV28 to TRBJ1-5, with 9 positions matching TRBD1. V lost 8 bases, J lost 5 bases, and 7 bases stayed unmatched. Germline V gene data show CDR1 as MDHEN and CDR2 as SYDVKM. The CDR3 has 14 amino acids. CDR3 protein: CASLGDRAYQPQHF. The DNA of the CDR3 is TGTGCCAGCCTTGGGGACAGGGCGTATCAGCCCCAGCATTTT.

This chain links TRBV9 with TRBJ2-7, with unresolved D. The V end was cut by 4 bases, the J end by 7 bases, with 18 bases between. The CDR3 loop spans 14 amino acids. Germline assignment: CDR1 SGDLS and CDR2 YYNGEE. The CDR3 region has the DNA TGTGCCAGCAGCTCCTATTCTAGTTCGGAAGAGCAGTACTTC. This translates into CASSSYSSSEEQYF.

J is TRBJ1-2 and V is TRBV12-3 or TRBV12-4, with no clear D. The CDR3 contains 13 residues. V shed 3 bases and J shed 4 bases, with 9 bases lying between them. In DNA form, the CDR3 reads TGTGCCAGCAGTTTCAACAGTTTCTATGGCTACACCTTC. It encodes CASSFNSFYGYTF.